These 29 T cell receptor beta chains were sequenced from one sample in a study of blood T cell repertoires in COVID-19. Assay: immunoSEQ multiplex PCR; the TCRdb copy retains only in-frame clones and omits some. Among tens of thousands of clones listed, 85% were seen once. The material sequenced was peripheral blood. These receptors were collected from a man older than 75 with acute or convalescent COVID-19.

The chain couples TRBV5-6 to TRBJ2-5, with D possibly TRBD2 on 5 matching bases. V dropped 4 bases and J dropped 1 base, with 14 bases sitting between them. CDR1 is SGHDT and CDR2 is YYEEEE in the germline V gene. This CDR3 is built from 15 residues. The chain's CDR3 is CASSTRRGLQETQYF. In DNA, the CDR3 is TGTGCCAGCAGCACAAGGAGAGGGCTCCAAGAGACCCAGTACTTC.

This clone was detected only a few times. The J gene is TRBJ2-3, the V gene TRBV6-4, with a weak D call TRBD2 (5 bases). Per germline, CDR1 MRHNA and CDR2 SNTAGT. This CDR3 contains 15 residues. V was trimmed by 3 bases and J by 2 bases, leaving 12 bases between them. The CDR3 nucleotides read TGTGCCAGCAGTGAAGACTATAGTTTCACAGATACGCAGTATTTT. Amino acid sequence: CASSEDYSFTDTQYF.

CDR3 DNA sequence: TGTGCCAGCAGTTTGAGGAGTATGAACACTGAAGCTTTCTTT. Its protein is CASSLRSMNTEAFF. This rearrangement joins TRBV27 to TRBJ1-1; D remains unclear. The V end lost 3 bases, the J end lost 0 bases, and 8 bases lay between the germline ends. The CDR3 is 14 residues long. CDR1 is MNHEY, CDR2 SMNVEV, per germline (reference sequence).

Only a few counts were recorded for this clone. The CDR3 DNA reads as TGTGCCAGCAGTCCCTGGACAGGCACCGGGGAGCTGTTTTTT. Encoded protein: CASSPWTGTGELFF. The rearrangement uses TRBV27 and TRBJ2-2, with 7 bases that match TRBD1. CDR1 is MNHEY and CDR2 is SMNVEV in the germline V gene (reference sequence). The CDR3 length is 14 residues. V lost 5 bases, J lost 4 bases, and 4 bases stayed unmatched.

The rearrangement joins TRBV18 to TRBJ1-2; 9 nucleotides line up with TRBD1. CDR1 KGHSH and CDR2 LQKENI come from the germline V gene. The CDR3 is 15 residues long. J gave up 2 bases and V 6 bases, and 7 bases lay outside the gene matches. The CDR3 loop is CASSSTGGANYGYTF. As DNA, the CDR3 is TGTGCCAGCTCTTCAACAGGGGGCGCGAACTATGGCTACACCTTC. The entire variable domain, with the rest obtained from reference TRBV18 and TRBJ1-2, is as follows: NAGVMQNPRHLVRRRGQEARLRCSPMKGHSHVYWYRQLPEEGLKFMVYLQKENIIDESGMPKERFSAEFPKEGPSILRIQQVVRGDSAAYFCASSSTGGANYGYTFGSGTRLTVV.

J is TRBJ1-5 and V is TRBV18; D gene ambiguous. Trimming stripped 2 bases from V and 4 bases from J, with 6 bases between. In germline, CDR1 is KGHSH, CDR2 LQKENI. This CDR3 is 13 amino acids long. CDR3 sequence: CASSPERNQPQHF. The CDR3, as DNA: TGTGCCAGCTCACCAGAGAGGAATCAGCCCCAGCATTTT.

This chain uses TRBV5-1 with TRBJ1-4; TRBD1 is a possible D gene (5 bases). CDR3 size: 14 residues. V lost 0 bases to trimming and J lost 2 bases, with 5 bases between them. The germline V gene has CDR1 SGHRS and CDR2 YFSETQ. In nucleotides, the CDR3 is TGCGCCAGCAGCTTGGGACAGACTAATGAAAAACTGTTTTTT. Its protein is CASSLGQTNEKLFF.

This chain uses TRBV27 with TRBJ2-3; 9 nucleotides align to TRBD2. Germline CDR1 is MNHEY and CDR2 is SMNVEV (reference sequence). The CDR3 has 16 amino acids. V dropped 6 bases and J dropped 2; count of bases not matched to a gene: 9. Written as DNA, the CDR3 is TGTGCCAGCAGCCGAGGGCGGGGGGGCCCCACAGATACGCAGTATTTT. Protein: CASSRGRGGPTDTQYF.

Only a few counts were recorded for this clone. The V gene is TRBV10-1, the J gene TRBJ2-2, with 11 bases fitting TRBD2. The germline gives CDR1 WNHNN, CDR2 SYGVQD (reference sequence). With V trimmed by 7 bases and J by 3 bases, 4 bases remained unmatched. This CDR3 has 15 residues. CDR3 nucleotides: TGCGCCAGCAACCCGGGACTAGCGGACACCGGGGAGCTGTTTTTT. Protein product: CASNPGLADTGELFF.

This chain joins TRBV14 and TRBJ2-1; 15 bases fit TRBD2. Germline values: CDR1 SGHDN, CDR2 FVKESK. CDR3 length: 16 amino acids. The V segment lost 4 bases and the J segment 9 bases; nucleotides outside the gene matches: 7. The CDR3 loop reads CASSPPGLAGGSEQFF. CDR3 DNA sequence: TGTGCCAGCAGCCCTCCGGGACTAGCGGGGGGCTCTGAGCAGTTCTTC.

The rearrangement uses TRBV27 and TRBJ1-2; D uncertain. This CDR3 is built from 13 residues. In germline, CDR1 is MNHEY, CDR2 SMNVEV (reference sequence). V shed 3 bases and J shed 0 bases, with 5 bases lying between them. The CDR3, as DNA: TGTGCCAGCAGTTTTGGAGCTAACTATGGCTACACCTTC. Amino acids: CASSFGANYGYTF.

V usage is TRBV21-1 and J usage is TRBJ1-6; the table gives TRBD1 as D, unverified against the DNA. TRBV21-1 is deemed a pseudogene. CDR3 length equals 17 residues. The CDR3 region is CASFDSDRGVYNSPLHF. The CDR3 region has the DNA TGTGCCAGCTTCGACTCCGACAGGGGGGTCTATAATTCACCCCTCCACTTT.

The J gene is TRBJ2-2, the V gene TRBV5-1, with 7 bases that match TRBD1. The CDR3 spans 16 residues. The J segment lost 1 base and the V segment lost 4 bases, leaving 7 bases of the junction unmatched. Germline V gene data show CDR1 as SGHRS and CDR2 as YFSETQ. The CDR3 loop reads CASSPPGQMNTGELFF. The CDR3 region has the DNA TGCGCCAGCAGCCCGCCGGGACAGATGAACACCGGGGAGCTGTTTTTT.

The chain uses TRBV11-3 and TRBJ2-1; D is possibly TRBD2 (5 bases). The CDR3 runs to 13 residues. Germline V gene lookup returns CDR1 SGHNT and CDR2 YENEEA. V lost 4 bases to trimming and J lost 3 bases, with 7 bases between them. This CDR3 reads CASSSGIYNEQFF. The CDR3 nucleotides read TGTGCCAGCAGCTCCGGGATCTACAATGAGCAGTTCTTC.

V and J are TRBV19 and TRBJ2-3, with 12 positions matching TRBD2. This CDR3 contains 16 residues. J gave up 2 bases and V 5 bases, and 5 bases lay outside the gene matches. Germline V gene data show CDR1 as LNHDA and CDR2 as SQIVND (reference sequence). The CDR3, as DNA: TGTGCCAGTAGTTCCCGGACTAGCGGGGTCACAGATACGCAGTATTTT. It codes for CASSSRTSGVTDTQYF.

Only one count was recorded for this clone. V and J are TRBV6-4 and TRBJ2-3; 11 bases match TRBD1. V trimming: 4 bases; J trimming: 6 bases; junction bases outside the gene matches: 9. Germline V lookup: CDR1 MRHNA, CDR2 SNTAGT. The CDR3 length is 16 residues. In DNA, the CDR3 is TGTGCCAGCAGTGCCATCGGGACAGGGGGGCCGGATACGCAGTATTTT. This encodes CASSAIGTGGPDTQYF.

The V call is TRBV19, the J call TRBJ2-7, with 10 bases aligning to TRBD1. The CDR3 runs to 15 residues. V trimming: 3 bases; J trimming: 5 bases; junction bases outside the gene matches: 7. Germline V gives CDR1 LNHDA, CDR2 SQIVND (reference sequence). For the CDR3, the DNA is TGTGCCAGTAGTATTAGACAGGGGGCCAGGGACGAGCAGTACTTC. As protein: CASSIRQGARDEQYF.

The CDR3 region is CASSQNRASPLHF. The CDR3 DNA reads as TGCGCCAGCAGCCAAAACAGGGCTTCACCCCTCCACTTT. The chain couples TRBV4-3 to TRBJ1-6; maybe TRBD1 (6 bases). V gave up 2 bases and J gave up 9 bases, with 8 bases separating them. This CDR3 contains 13 residues. Germline V gene sequence: CDR1 LGHNA, CDR2 YSLEER.

The chain couples TRBV7-2 to TRBJ2-7; 10 bases line up with TRBD1. V lost 5 bases to trimming and J lost 5 bases; unmatched junction nucleotides: 6. Germline CDR1 reads SGHTA; CDR2 reads FQGNSA. The CDR3 totals 14 residues. CDR3 protein: CASSTRDRGHEQYF. The CDR3 nucleotides are TGTGCCAGCAGCACGAGGGACAGGGGCCACGAGCAGTACTTC.

The rearrangement links TRBV5-1 to TRBJ2-5, with 8 nucleotides matching TRBD1. J gave up 0 bases and V 0 bases, and 7 bases lay outside the gene matches. In germline, CDR1 is SGHRS, CDR2 YFSETQ. This CDR3 contains 17 residues. DNA for the CDR3: TGCGCCAGCAGCTTGGGTCGGGGACAGGTCAACCAAGAGACCCAGTACTTC. Its protein product is CASSLGRGQVNQETQYF.

The genes are TRBV6-5 and TRBJ1-2; weak D call: TRBD1 (6 bases). This CDR3 region has 16 residues. The V gene lost 0 bases and the J gene lost 5 bases, with 16 bases spanning the gap. Germline loops: CDR1 MNHEY, CDR2 SVGAGI. The chain's CDR3 is CASSYSDSGAGYGYTF. CDR3 sequence (DNA): TGTGCCAGCAGTTACTCAGACTCAGGGGCAGGGTATGGCTACACCTTC.

This chain uses TRBV19 with TRBJ1-2; 9 bases fit TRBD1. Germline V CDR1 and CDR2: LNHDA, SQIVND (reference sequence). The CDR3 is made up of 13 amino acids. J lost 6 bases, V lost 6 bases, and 5 bases had no gene match. The chain's CDR3 is CASRLRDRDGYTF. As DNA, the CDR3 is TGTGCCAGTAGGCTCAGGGACAGGGATGGCTACACCTTC.

This chain connects TRBV4-3 to TRBJ2-1; 8 bases map to TRBD2. This CDR3 is built from 17 residues. With 3 bases clipped from V and 7 bases from J, the junction kept 14 bases outside the gene matches. The V gene's germline CDR1 is LGHNA and CDR2 YSLEER. CDR3 DNA sequence: TGCGCCAGCAGCCACCCCTATCGCGGGAGGTCCGGGAATGAGCAGTTCTTC. Translated: CASSHPYRGRSGNEQFF.

V usage is TRBV7-7 and J usage is TRBJ2-1; a weak D match, TRBD2 (6 bases). V lost 3 bases, J lost 2 bases, and 14 bases lay in between. CDR1 and CDR2 (germline): SSHAT, FNYEAQ (reference sequence). CDR3 size: 16 residues. The CDR3 reads CASSFPETGAYNEQFF. The CDR3 region has the DNA TGTGCCAGCAGCTTCCCGGAAACGGGAGCCTACAATGAGCAGTTCTTC.

This chain joins TRBV10-3 and TRBJ2-3, with D tentatively TRBD2 (5 bases). The ends were cut back, 10 bases at V and 3 bases at J, with 14 bases in the middle. The CDR3 covers 13 residues. Germline-derived CDR1 and CDR2 are ENHRY and SYGVKD. Here the CDR3 reads CATAGPQTDTQYF. CDR3 coding DNA: TGTGCCACCGCGGGTCCCCAGACAGATACGCAGTATTTT.

A single count supports this clone. The chain is built from TRBV7-2 and TRBJ1-1; 8 bases are a match to TRBD1. CDR1 SGHTA and CDR2 FQGNSA come from the germline V gene. This CDR3 spans 12 amino acids. Losses at the gene ends were 5 bases for V and 8 bases for J; bases not matched to a gene: 4. DNA of the CDR3: TGTGCCAGCAGCGCCAGACAGGGGGAAGCTTTCTTT. This translates into CASSARQGEAFF.

The chain carries TRBV19 and TRBJ1-1, with D possibly TRBD1 on 6 matching bases. The CDR3 runs 15 residues. From germline, CDR1 is LNHDA and CDR2 SQIVND (reference sequence). Trimming removed 6 bases at V and 0 bases at J, with 14 bases between. CDR3 loop: CASRPRQDMNTEAFF. Written as DNA, the CDR3 is TGTGCCAGTAGGCCCCGACAGGACATGAACACTGAAGCTTTCTTT.

This clone was detected a few times. The chain carries TRBV7-9 and TRBJ1-1; weak D call: TRBD1 (5 bases). V was shortened by 4 bases and J by 3 bases, with 9 bases between the two germline ends. The CDR3 has 13 amino acids. CDR1 and CDR2 from the germline V gene are SEHNR and FQNEAQ (reference sequence). The CDR3 here is CASSSTRDTEAFF. Written as DNA, the CDR3 is TGTGCCAGCAGCTCCACCAGGGACACTGAAGCTTTCTTT.

With respect to this clone: Distinct nucleotide sequences in the sample also encode this CDR3. The chain has TRBV3-1 (or the pseudogene TRBV3-2) and TRBJ1-1; 7 nucleotides align to TRBD1. Germline loops: CDR1 LGHDT, CDR2 YNNKEL (reference sequence). The J segment lost 1 base and the V segment lost 4 bases, leaving 3 bases of the junction unmatched. The CDR3 totals 14 residues. CDR3 in amino acids: CASSPRQGNTEAFF. CDR3 DNA: TGTGCCAGCAGCCCGAGACAGGGGAACACTGAAGCTTTCTTT.